Included here is one T cell receptor beta chain sequence, with context. These data belong to a study of T cell clonotyping in hematopoietic cell transplantation. The protocol was immunoSEQ multiplex PCR, while the TCRdb copy is restricted to in-frame clones and leaves out a portion. Seen here are some 9,900 clones, about 77% observed once, and the top ten hold under 9.5%. This TCR was recovered from a female patient aged 35 to 55 who had an allogeneic stem cell transplant from a related donor, so T cells may come from the graft donor. Some clones in this sample may be carry-over from other donors' samples. The material sequenced was PBMCs, taken 30 days after allogeneic stem cell transplant.

The CDR3 reads CASSATGKDTQYF. The CDR3 coding sequence is TGTGCCAGCAGTGCGACGGGGAAGGATACGCAGTATTTT. This sequence joins TRBV6-5 and TRBJ2-3, with a weak D call TRBD2 (5 bases). Trimming left V 5 bases short and J 6 bases short, with 12 bases between. Germline-derived CDR1 and CDR2 are MNHEY and SVGAGI. The CDR3 extends over 13 amino acids.